These 18 T cell receptor beta chains originate from one sample sequenced in a study of metastatic and nonmetastatic thyroid tumors. With MiXCR, TCRdb called clones anew from the PCR reads. The sample has around 30,000 clones, 20% to 25% seen once. The entire patient cohort was treatment-naive prior to thyroid surgery. Sequencing was done on a sample of tumor tissue. These TCRs come from a male donor with papillary thyroid cancer or a benign thyroid nodule (not recorded which). Some clones in this sample may be carry-over from other donors' samples.

In DNA form, the CDR3 reads TGTGCCAGCAGCAAGGACTTCTCTGGAAACACCATATATTTT. It yields the protein CASSKDFSGNTIYF. The chain recombines TRBV7-2 with TRBJ1-3; D remains unclear. The CDR3 is 14 amino acids. The germline V and J ends were trimmed by 5 bases and 0 bases, with 8 bases remaining between them. Germline V gene lookup returns CDR1 SGHTA and CDR2 FQGNSA. Full variable domain (rest looked up from reference TRBV7-2 and TRBJ1-3): GAGVSQSPSNKVTEKGKDVELRCDPISGHTALYWYRQSLGQGLEFLIYFQGNSAPDKSGLPSDRFSAERTGGSVSTLTIQRTQQEDSAVYLCASSKDFSGNTIYFGEGSWLTVV.

The sample holds many counts of this clone. V is TRBV20-1 and J is TRBJ2-1; TRBD2 might be the D (6 bases). Germline V gives CDR1 DFQATT, CDR2 SNEGSKA (reference sequence). Trimming cost V 6 bases and J 7 bases, with 19 bases left between them. The CDR3 is 14 amino acids. DNA of the CDR3: TGCAGTGCCCCTCCCCCGGGAGCTCGTAATGAGCAGTTCTTC. It translates to CSAPPPGARNEQFF.

This clone was observed many times. The chain is built from TRBV5-1 and TRBJ2-3; 13 positions agree with TRBD2. J gave up 5 bases and V 1 base, and 7 bases lay outside the gene matches. The germline CDR1 and CDR2 sequences are SGHRS and YFSETQ. This CDR3 has 17 residues. CDR3 coding DNA: TGCGCCAGCAGCTTGACCCGGACTAGCGGGAGTTTAGATACGCAGTATTTT. It translates to CASSLTRTSGSLDTQYF.

Many counts were recorded for this clone. The gene calls are TRBV30 and TRBJ2-1, with 14 bases that match TRBD2. The V and J ends lost 7 bases and 2 bases, in that order; junction bases with no gene match: 13. CDR1 GTSNPN and CDR2 SVGIG come from the germline V gene (reference sequence). This CDR3 spans 18 amino acids. CDR3 coding DNA: TGTGCCTTTAGATCGACTAGCGGGAGGGCCGTAACCTACAATGAGCAGTTCTTC. It codes for CAFRSTSGRAVTYNEQFF. Filled out from reference TRBV30 and TRBJ2-1, the complete variable domain reads SQTIHQWPATLVQPVGSPLSLECTVEGTSNPNLYWYRQAAGRGLQLLFYSVGIGQISSEVPQNLSASRPQDRQFILSSKKLLLSDSGFYLCAFRSTSGRAVTYNEQFFGPGTRLTVL.

A few counts support this clone. V usage is TRBV28 and J usage is TRBJ2-7, with TRBD2 identical over 8 bases. Germline-derived CDR1 and CDR2 are MDHEN and SYDVKM. J was trimmed by 1 base and V by 5 bases; bases with no gene match: 7. The CDR3 runs to 15 residues. The CDR3 nucleotides are TGTGCCAGCAGTGCCCCCGGGGGGGGGTCCTACGAGCAGTACTTC. Protein product: CASSAPGGGSYEQYF.

The chain combines TRBV7-8 with TRBJ2-7, with unresolved D. Germline CDR1 and CDR2: SGHVS and FQNEAQ. V was shortened by 7 bases and J by 2 bases, with 15 bases between the two germline ends. This CDR3 has 14 residues. CDR3 sequence (DNA): TGTGCCAGCAAGTCCATGTGGAGCACCTACGAGCAGTACTTC. Protein: CASKSMWSTYEQYF.

This clone was seen repeatedly, ten times or more. The chain employs TRBV3-1 and TRBJ2-4; D is unclear. Trimming removed 4 bases from V and 6 bases from J, with 4 bases in between. Germline-derived CDR1 and CDR2 are LGHDT and YNNKEL (reference sequence). The CDR3 sequence is 11 residues long. CDR3 DNA: TGTGCCAGCAGCCGGGGAAACATTCAGTACTTC. It translates to CASSRGNIQYF.

CDR3: CSARDQGTGSGNTIYF. CDR3 DNA: TGCAGTGCTAGAGATCAGGGGACAGGGAGTGGAAACACCATATATTTT. The chain is built from TRBV20-1 and TRBJ1-3, with 9 bases aligning to TRBD1. Germline values: CDR1 DFQATT, CDR2 SNEGSKA (reference sequence). The CDR3 runs 16 residues. Trimming removed 0 bases from V and 3 bases from J; junction bases left unmatched: 6.

This clone is categorized as medium-sized. Other DNA sequences within the sample encode an identical CDR3. The J gene is TRBJ1-1, the V gene TRBV6-1, with TRBD1 as a possible D gene (5 bases). From germline, CDR1 is MNHNS and CDR2 SASEGT. CDR3 size: 13 residues. V was shortened by 4 bases and J by 6 bases, with 12 bases between the two germline ends. CDR3 DNA sequence: TGTGCCAGCAGTGCGGGGGTAGGCCCTGAAGCTTTCTTT. Protein: CASSAGVGPEAFF.

The genes are TRBV6-5 and TRBJ1-1; D is uncertain. CDR1 and CDR2 (germline): MNHEY, SVGAGI. CDR3 length equals 14 residues. V was pared by 4 bases and J by 1 base, with 10 bases between. CDR3 nucleotide sequence: TGTGCCAGCAGTTCCCAACGGGGGAACACTGAAGCTTTCTTT. Amino acids: CASSSQRGNTEAFF.

This clone was recorded many times. The J gene is TRBJ2-1, the V gene TRBV11-2; D not resolved. With 2 bases removed from V and 7 bases from J, the gap between germline ends came to 15 bases. Germline CDR1 SGHAT, CDR2 FQNNGV. The CDR3 covers 15 residues. This CDR3 reads CASSLTPGSRNEQFF. CDR3 in DNA: TGTGCCAGCAGCTTAACGCCGGGTAGCCGGAATGAGCAGTTCTTC.

This clone was observed many times. V is TRBV7-9 and J is TRBJ2-3; 7 bases are a match to TRBD1. This CDR3 region has 13 residues. The ends lost 6 bases at V and 4 bases at J; junction bases unmatched: 4. Germline values: CDR1 SEHNR, CDR2 FQNEAQ (reference sequence). The CDR3 loop reads CASSGQAPDTQYF. In DNA, the CDR3 is TGTGCCAGCAGTGGACAGGCCCCAGATACGCAGTATTTT.

This clone was recorded at least ten times. The chain carries TRBV9 and TRBJ2-1; TRBD2 aligns across 7 bases. The CDR3 loop spans 18 amino acids. Trimming took 0 bases from V and 0 from J; bases not matched to a gene: 9. CDR1 SGDLS and CDR2 YYNGEE come from the germline V gene. DNA of the CDR3: TGTGCCAGCAGCGTAGGCCCGATCGGCGGGAGCTCCTACAATGAGCAGTTCTTC. This sequence encodes CASSVGPIGGSSYNEQFF. The entire variable domain, with the rest obtained from reference TRBV9 and TRBJ2-1, is as follows: DSGVTQTPKHLITATGQRVTLRCSPRSGDLSVYWYQQSLDQGLQFLIQYYNGEERAKGNILERFSAQQFPDLHSELNLSSLELGDSALYFCASSVGPIGGSSYNEQFFGPGTRLTVL.

This clone is labeled medium-sized (0.01 to 0.1%). The chain is built from TRBV7-9 and TRBJ2-7; D is possibly TRBD1 (6 bases). The germline V and J ends were trimmed by 5 bases and 9 bases, with 14 bases remaining between them. CDR1 and CDR2 from the germline V gene are SEHNR and FQNEAQ (reference sequence). This CDR3 has 12 amino acids. CDR3 region: CASSPLGGVQYF. The CDR3 nucleotides are TGTGCCAGCAGCCCTCTTGGGGGCGTGCAGTACTTC.

A few counts support this clone. Sequence at one end of the junction differs from germline and may be a read error. This chain uses TRBV27 with TRBJ1-6; the match to TRBD1 covers 10 bases. The germline CDR1 and CDR2 sequences are MNHEY and SMNVEV (reference sequence). The length of the CDR3 is 16 residues. The CDR3: CASRPGQGFPNSRLHF. The CDR3 coding sequence is TGTGCCAGCAGACCGGGACAGGGGTTTCCTAATTCACGCCTCCACTTT.

This clone came up many times. The V and J genes are TRBV4-3 and TRBJ2-4, with a weak D call TRBD2 (6 bases). The CDR3 is 16 residues long. Germline V CDR1 and CDR2: LGHNA, YSLEER. Trimming removed 1 base at V and 0 bases at J, with 10 bases between. The chain's CDR3 is CASSQGTNKAKNIQYF. For the CDR3, the DNA is TGCGCCAGCAGCCAAGGGACTAATAAAGCCAAAAACATTCAGTACTTC.

This clone appeared many times. This rearrangement joins TRBV10-2 to TRBJ2-3; 7 nucleotides align to TRBD2. Germline V lookup: CDR1 WSHSY, CDR2 SAAADI. V was clipped by 6 bases and J by 0 bases; unmatched bases: 6. The CDR3 covers 15 residues. The DNA for the CDR3 is TGCGCCAGCAGCTATCTAGCGGAGAGCACAGATACGCAGTATTTT. Translation gives CASSYLAESTDTQYF.

The chain employs TRBV9 and TRBJ1-2, with 8 bases matching TRBD1. Looked up from germline, CDR1 is SGDLS and CDR2 is YYNGEE. The CDR3 has 16 residues. Unmatched junction bases numbered 8, after V lost 3 bases and J lost 1 base. CDR3 sequence (DNA): TGTGCCAGCAGCGCCCACCGGGACAGGAATAACTATGGCTACACCTTC. This codes for CASSAHRDRNNYGYTF. Combining the CDR3 with reference TRBV9 and TRBJ1-2 gives the whole variable domain DSGVTQTPKHLITATGQRVTLRCSPRSGDLSVYWYQQSLDQGLQFLIQYYNGEERAKGNILERFSAQQFPDLHSELNLSSLELGDSALYFCASSAHRDRNNYGYTFGSGTRLTVV.